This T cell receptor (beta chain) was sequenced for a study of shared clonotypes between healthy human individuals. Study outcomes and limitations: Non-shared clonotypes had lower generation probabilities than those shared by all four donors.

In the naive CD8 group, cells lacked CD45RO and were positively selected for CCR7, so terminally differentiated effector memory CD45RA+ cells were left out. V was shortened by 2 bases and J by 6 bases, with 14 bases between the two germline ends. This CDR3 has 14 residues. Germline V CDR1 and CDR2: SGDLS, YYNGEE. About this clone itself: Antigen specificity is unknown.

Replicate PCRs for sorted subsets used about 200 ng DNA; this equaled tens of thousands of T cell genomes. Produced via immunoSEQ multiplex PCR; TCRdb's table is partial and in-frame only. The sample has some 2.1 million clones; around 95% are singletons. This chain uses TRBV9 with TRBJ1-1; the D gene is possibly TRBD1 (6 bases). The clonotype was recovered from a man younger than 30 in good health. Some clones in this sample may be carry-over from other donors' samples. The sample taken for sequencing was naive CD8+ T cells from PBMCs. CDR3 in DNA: TGTGCCAGCAGCGTGGGGGCTTCGTTACCTGAAGCTTTCTTT. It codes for CASSVGASLPEAFF.